One TCR beta chain is described in this entry. Its antigen remains unidentified. Per-nucleotide qualities are absent, and no much larger clonotype sits a single base away. These data originate in a study of OX40 agonist ivuxolimab in advanced cancers. About the full investigation: Ivuxolimab, which targeted the costimulatory receptor OX40 (CD134), was an agonistic, fully human IgG2 monoclonal antibody. The monotherapy dose-escalation portion (N ≈ 56 patients) of the phase I ivuxolimab trial is reported in the paper. The point of sequencing TCRbeta in the periphery was to test whether ivuxolimab changed TCR sequence diversity and drove clonal T-cell expansion. Partial responses occurred in three dose-escalation patients, of whom one had hepatocellular carcinoma and two had cutaneous melanoma. Prior anti-PD-1, anti-PD-L1 or anti-CTLA-4 therapy was permitted, and checkpoint inhibitors had been received by more than 35% of dose-escalation patients. Of the approximately 50 dose-escalation patients, hepatocellular carcinoma was present in about 20, melanoma in approximately 15, renal cell carcinoma in 9 and head and neck cancer in 9. Intravenous ivuxolimab was administered to patients every 2 weeks at six dose levels: 0.01, 0.1, 0.3, 1.5, 3 and 10 mg/kg. In the dose-escalation cohort, 82.7% of patients were male, and the mean age was approximately 60 years, with a range of roughly 20 to 80. Study-level results and caveats: Low levels of normalized T-cell clonal expansion were also seen in some patients who did not respond. After ivuxolimab, CD8+ T cells had more expanded clones than CD4+ T cells on average. Which antigens the clonally expanded peripheral T cells were specific for was not determined. In partial responders in the 0.1-3.0 mg/kg groups, normalized peripheral clonal expansion was found to be among the lowest, especially among CD8+ T cells. At doses from 0.1 to 3.0 mg/kg, clonal expansion was seen in both CD4+ and CD8+ blood T cells between baseline and week 6.

CDR1 and CDR2 are drawn from the germline V gene (reference sequence): MNHEY, SMNVEV. The CDR3 has 17 amino acids, counting the end cysteine and phenylalanine. The CDR3 DNA has 51 bases and is translated from base 1. At the junction V is shortened by 3 bases and J by 2 bases; bases outside the gene matches: 6. The trial excluded patients who had a history of autoimmune disease or who were on systemic immunosuppression. Peripheral blood for TCR sequencing was collected from all dose cohorts at baseline, on cycle 4 day 1, and on cycle 7 day 1. The samples were taken from a phase I, first-in-human, multicenter, open-label dose-escalation trial of ivuxolimab. Adults with locally advanced or metastatic head and neck squamous cell, hepatocellular, melanoma or renal cell carcinoma were enrolled in the trial. Before TCR sequencing, CD4+ and CD8+ T cells were separately sorted from peripheral blood. Genomic DNA was extracted from sorted cells for sequencing of the TCRbeta CDR3 region. The immunoSEQ Assay was used for sequencing of TCRbeta CDR3 regions. Not all clones reach the TCRdb copy of this immuneACCESS table, which keeps in-frame sequences only. Checked studies attribute under half of the gap to unresolved V genes and leave the rest unexplained. For this sample there are about 12,000 clones; around 67% appear just once. Of the sample, approximately 27% falls within the top ten clones.

The TCR sequence derives from an adult with an advanced solid tumor such as melanoma, head and neck, liver or kidney cancer. The specimen was CD4+ or CD8+ T cells sorted from blood, collected in a trial of the OX40 agonist ivuxolimab. Recombination linked TRBV27 to TRBJ2-6, with TRBD1 matching 8 junction bases. The DNA sequence is TGTGCCAGCAGTTTCCCCCCGGACAGGGCTGGGGCCAACGTCCTGACTTTC. It translates as CASSFPPDRAGANVLTF.